The 7 T cell receptor beta chains given below trace back to one sample, sequenced in a study of T cell repertoires in cytomegalovirus infection. A single record per CDR3 protein comes from TCRdb applying MiXCR to the reads. This sample has 640,000 or so distinct CDR3 sequences, with approximately 33% found just once. Their antigens are not known. The sequencing used cultured PBMCs, collected from culture after CMV antigen stimulation. These receptors originate from a human donor in good health (CMV status not recorded). Some clones in this sample may be carry-over from other donors' samples.

In this sample, this clonotype turned up a few times. The chain recombines TRBV7-2 with TRBJ1-2, with D possibly TRBD1 on 5 matching bases. The V gene lost 3 bases and the J gene lost 1 base, with 12 bases spanning the gap. This CDR3 spans 15 amino acids. In germline, CDR1 is SGHTA, CDR2 FQGNSA. CDR3 DNA sequence: TGTGCCAGCAGCTTCGAAGGACATCGTAACTATGGCTACACCTTC. The encoded protein is CASSFEGHRNYGYTF.

The chain couples TRBV20-1 to TRBJ2-7; D remains unclear. V shed 6 bases and J shed 5 bases, with 11 bases lying between them. This CDR3 is 11 amino acids long. CDR1 DFQATT and CDR2 SNEGSKA come from the germline V gene (reference sequence). Written as DNA, the CDR3 is TGCAGTGCCAACGCCATCCACGAGCAGTACTTC. The encoded protein is CSANAIHEQYF.

The CDR3 sequence is CASSHIFSAQDTEAFF. CDR3 nucleotides: TGTGCCAGCAGTCACATCTTCAGTGCCCAGGACACTGAAGCTTTCTTT. The chain recombines TRBV12-3 or TRBV12-4 with TRBJ1-1; D is undetermined. This CDR3 is built from 16 residues. V was cut by 5 bases and J by 3 bases, with 19 bases left in between.

This clonotype was seen more than once but under ten times. V and J are TRBV6-1 and TRBJ2-5; D is uncertain. Per the germline V gene, CDR1 is MNHNS and CDR2 is SASEGT. V lost 1 base and J 1 base, leaving 13 bases between the germline ends. The CDR3 contains 16 residues. CDR3 in amino acids: CASSEGIIPPQETQYF. CDR3 in DNA: TGTGCCAGCAGTGAAGGGATCATCCCCCCCCAAGAGACCCAGTACTTC.

The V call is TRBV6-2 or TRBV6-3, the J call TRBJ2-3; TRBD2 might be the D (7 bases). Germline V lookup: CDR1 MNHEY, CDR2 SVGEGT. CDR3 length equals 14 residues. With 7 bases removed from V and 2 bases from J, the gap between germline ends came to 13 bases. CDR3 nucleotides: TGTGCCAGCATCGGGGGGCCCTACACAGATACGCAGTATTTT. Protein product: CASIGGPYTDTQYF.

This clonotype was seen repeatedly, ten times or more. This chain connects TRBV7-8 to TRBJ2-4; D perhaps matches TRBD1 (5 bases). V lost 4 bases and J 3 bases, leaving 22 bases between the germline ends. Germline assignment: CDR1 SGHVS and CDR2 FQNEAQ. This CDR3 has 18 residues. CDR3 sequence reads: CASSSVGAGFNDKNIQYF. CDR3 coding DNA: TGTGCCAGCAGCTCGGTAGGGGCAGGGTTTAATGACAAAAACATTCAGTACTTC.

A few counts support this clonotype. V is TRBV6-1 and J is TRBJ2-7; D possibly corresponds to TRBD2 (5 bases). Germline V gene data show CDR1 as MNHNS and CDR2 as SASEGT. Trimming stripped 7 bases from V and 5 bases from J, with 21 bases between. This CDR3 region has 15 residues. In DNA form, the CDR3 reads TGTGCCAGCACGGAGCCGGACCGGGGTGGGGACGAGCAGTACTTC. It yields the protein CASTEPDRGGDEQYF.